These 8 T cell receptor beta chains came from one sample sequenced in a study of shared clonotypes between healthy human individuals. Repertoires were generated with immunoSEQ multiplex PCR, while TCRdb's copy carries only in-frame clones and drops some. The sample has under 600,000 clones; approximately 95% are singletons. Specimen: naive CD4+ T cells sorted from blood. Subset noted: CD45RA+ positively selected. These receptors originate from a woman between 25 and 40 years old in good health.

Comment on this clone: The sample holds other DNA sequences that translate to the same CDR3. The V call is TRBV28, the J call TRBJ2-7; 8 bases fit TRBD1. Germline V gives CDR1 MDHEN, CDR2 SYDVKM. The trim removed 5 bases at V and 4 bases at J, leaving 10 bases unmatched. The CDR3 spans 15 residues. CDR3 residues: CASSPPGQGAYEQYF. The CDR3 DNA is TGTGCCAGCAGTCCTCCCGGACAGGGTGCGTACGAGCAGTACTTC.

The V gene is TRBV6-5, the J gene TRBJ2-7; 7 bases agree with TRBD2. V gave up 5 bases and J gave up 2 bases; unmatched junction bases: 9. CDR3 size: 15 residues. Germline assignment: CDR1 MNHEY and CDR2 SVGAGI. The CDR3 region has the DNA TGTGCCAGCAGTCCGCATCTTGGGGGGGCCTACGAGCAGTACTTC. This codes for CASSPHLGGAYEQYF.

The V and J genes are TRBV29-1 and TRBJ2-7; possible D gene TRBD1, 7 bases. The germline V gene has CDR1 SQVTM and CDR2 ANQGSEA. V was cut by 4 bases and J by 6 bases, with 16 bases left in between. The CDR3 length is 13 residues. CDR3 nucleotides: TGCAGCGTTGTGGCGGGACAGTATATCGAGCAGTACTTC. Its translation: CSVVAGQYIEQYF.

This clone was detected once. The chain joins TRBV6-6 to TRBJ1-5; D not certain. The CDR3 sequence is 15 residues long. The germline CDR1 and CDR2 sequences are MNHNY and SVGAGI (reference sequence). V shed 9 bases and J shed 2 bases, with 17 bases lying between them. The CDR3 region has the DNA TGTGCCAGTTGCGGTATCAATGGTGGCAATCAGCCCCAGCATTTT. This translates into CASCGINGGNQPQHF.

J is TRBJ2-7 and V is TRBV7-9, with unresolved D. CDR3 length: 17 residues. Between the trimmed V and J ends, which lost 4 bases and 3 bases, there was a span of 22 bases. Germline V gene sequence: CDR1 SEHNR, CDR2 FQNEAQ (reference sequence). The CDR3 spells CASSYPVDPEPSYEQYF. The CDR3 DNA reads TGTGCCAGCAGCTACCCCGTTGACCCCGAGCCGAGCTACGAGCAGTACTTC.

This clone was seen only once. The chain carries TRBV27 and TRBJ1-5; a weak D match, TRBD1 (6 bases). CDR1 MNHEY and CDR2 SMNVEV come from the germline V gene (reference sequence). Trimming left V 5 bases short and J 1 base short, with 9 bases between. The CDR3 loop spans 14 amino acids. For the CDR3, the DNA is TGTGCCAGCAGTCACCAGGGGAGCAATCAGCCCCAGCATTTT. It yields the protein CASSHQGSNQPQHF.

This chain connects TRBV6-6 to TRBJ1-5; 8 bases map to TRBD1. CDR1 MNHNY and CDR2 SVGAGI come from the germline V gene (reference sequence). The CDR3 extends over 15 amino acids. Losses at the gene ends were 6 bases for V and 4 bases for J; bases not matched to a gene: 8. Here the CDR3 DNA reads TGTGCCAGCAGGCCCTCGACAGGGGAGAATCAGCCCCAGCATTTT. Translation: CASRPSTGENQPQHF.

The V gene is TRBV7-3, the J gene TRBJ2-5; D is possibly TRBD1 or TRBD2 (5 bases each). Germline V CDR1 and CDR2: SGHTA, FQGTGA. This CDR3 is 13 amino acids long. V lost 5 bases and J 1 base, leaving 8 bases between the germline ends. The CDR3 nucleotides are TGTGCCAGCAGCATGGGGGTCCAAGAGACCCAGTACTTC. Translated, it gives CASSMGVQETQYF.